This record covers a single T cell receptor (beta chain). What it binds is not known. This entry is derived from a study of a mutant IDH1 vaccine in newly diagnosed glioma. The wider study: Administration of eight vaccinations to patients took place in weeks 1, 3, 5, 7, 11, 15, 19, 23.

Assay: immunoSEQ multiplex PCR; the TCRdb copy retains only in-frame clones and omits some. The table has 31,000 or so clones, about 73% seen once. Time point described: week 11, during vaccination. Each dose delivered 300 ug of mutant IDH1 20-mer peptide subcutaneously with imiquimod. Points from the study as a whole: Pseudoprogression appeared independent of alterations in top peripheral clonotypes.

V was shortened by 0 bases and J by 1 base, with 10 bases between the two germline ends. The CDR3 contains 16 residues. The germline CDR1 and CDR2 sequences are SGHRS and YFSETQ. The chain is built from TRBV5-1 and TRBJ1-4; the D is unclear. The receptor was isolated from a man under 40 with glioma. The specimen comprised PBMCs, sampled from a glioma patient whose treatment included an IDH1 peptide vaccine. Written as DNA, the CDR3 is TGCGCCAGCAGCTTGGTGGGTACAGAAACTAATGAAAAACTGTTTTTT. This encodes CASSLVGTETNEKLFF.